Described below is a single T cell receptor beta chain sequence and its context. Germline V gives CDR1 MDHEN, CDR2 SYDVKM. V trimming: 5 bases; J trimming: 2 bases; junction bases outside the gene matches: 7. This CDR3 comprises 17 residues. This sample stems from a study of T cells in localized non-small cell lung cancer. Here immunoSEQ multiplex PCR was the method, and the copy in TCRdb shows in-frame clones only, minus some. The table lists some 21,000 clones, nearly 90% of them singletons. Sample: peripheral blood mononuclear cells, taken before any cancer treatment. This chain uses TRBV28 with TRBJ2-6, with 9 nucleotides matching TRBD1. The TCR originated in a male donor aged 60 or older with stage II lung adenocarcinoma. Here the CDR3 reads CASSVQGAHAGANVLTF. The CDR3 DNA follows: TGTGCCAGCAGTGTACAGGGGGCCCACGCTGGGGCCAACGTCCTGACTTTC. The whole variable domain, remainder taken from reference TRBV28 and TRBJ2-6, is DVKVTQSSRYLVKRTGEKVFLECVQDMDHENMFWYRQDPGLGLRLIYFSYDVKMKEKGDIPEGYSVSREKKERFSLILESASTNQTSMYLCASSVQGAHAGANVLTFGAGSRLTVL.